A selection of T cell receptor beta chains follows, all from one sample in a study of T-cell reconstitution after alpha-beta-depleted transplantation in children. TCRdb recomputed calls from the PCR reads with MiXCR, one row per CDR3 protein. The profile covers about 140,000 distinct CDR3 sequences, with roughly 9% appearing a single time and 18% taken by the ten largest. The sequencing here drew on PBMCs, mostly from graft donor cells, taken 180 days after TCRalphabeta/CD19-depleted stem cell transplant. The receptors stem from a female patient aged 2 to 10 who had a stem cell transplant for congenital amegakaryocytic thrombocytopenia, so the T cells may come from the graft donor. CDR3s include the opening cysteine and the closing phenylalanine or tryptophan. The order of the fields is D gene, J gene, clone size, CDR3 length, V gene, CDR3 DNA, CDR3 protein. D genes are given only for firm matches. Size is omitted from some rows. Given values are once, few, many or a class for expanded clones.

d_gene: TRBD1
j_gene: TRBJ1-3
abundance: NA
len: 16
v_gene: TRBV7-8
CDR3nt: TGTGCCAGCAGCACTAACAGGGGGAACTCTGGAAACACCATATATTTT
CDR3aa: CASSTNRGNSGNTIYF

d_gene: NA
j_gene: TRBJ2-7
abundance: many
len: 15
v_gene: TRBV5-1
CDR3nt: TGCGCCAGCAGCTATGGTGACAGTAGCTCCTACGAGCAGTACTTC
CDR3aa: CASSYGDSSSYEQYF

d_gene: NA
j_gene: TRBJ2-7
abundance: few
len: 12
v_gene: TRBV29-1
CDR3nt: TGCAGCGCCCCGACGCTCTACTACGAGCAGTACTTC
CDR3aa: CSAPTLYYEQYF

d_gene: TRBD1
j_gene: TRBJ1-1
abundance: many
len: 14
v_gene: TRBV20-1
CDR3nt: TGCAGTGCTAGACAGGGGGCTGGATACACTGAAGCTTTCTTT
CDR3aa: CSARQGAGYTEAFF

d_gene: NA
j_gene: TRBJ2-3
abundance: NA
len: 13
v_gene: TRBV5-1
CDR3nt: TGCGCCAGCGGTCTCTCTAGCACAGATACGCAGTATTTT
CDR3aa: CASGLSSTDTQYF

d_gene: NA
j_gene: TRBJ1-1
abundance: few
len: 16
v_gene: TRBV27
CDR3nt: TGTGCCAGCAGTTTATCGTGGGGGCATGGGAACACTGAAGCTTTCTTT
CDR3aa: CASSLSWGHGNTEAFF

d_gene: TRBD1
j_gene: TRBJ2-7
abundance: many
len: 16
v_gene: TRBV6-1
CDR3nt: TGTGCCAGCAGTAGACCCCCCGGGACAGGGCCCTACGAGCAGTACTTC
CDR3aa: CASSRPPGTGPYEQYF

d_gene: NA
j_gene: TRBJ1-2
abundance: NA
len: 11
v_gene: TRBV20-1
CDR3nt: TGCAGTGCTCTCCGGGTAAATGGCTACACCTTC
CDR3aa: CSALRVNGYTF

d_gene: TRBD1
j_gene: TRBJ2-7
abundance: many
len: 14
v_gene: TRBV28
CDR3nt: TGTGCCAGCAGTTACCAGGACAGGGTCTACGAGCAGTACTTC
CDR3aa: CASSYQDRVYEQYF

d_gene: TRBD1
j_gene: TRBJ2-7
abundance: many
len: 15
v_gene: TRBV29-1
CDR3nt: TGCAGCGCCTCGGACAGGGGACAAGGAAGGTACGAGCAGTACTTC
CDR3aa: CSASDRGQGRYEQYF

d_gene: NA
j_gene: TRBJ2-2
abundance: NA
len: 16
v_gene: TRBV24-1
CDR3nt: TGTGCCACCAGTGACCCCTCGACTGGGGACACCGGGGAGCTGTTTTTT
CDR3aa: CATSDPSTGDTGELFF

d_gene: NA
j_gene: TRBJ1-1
abundance: NA
len: 15
v_gene: TRBV10-3
CDR3nt: TGTGCCATCAGTGAGTTACCGGGGGCGAACACTGAAGCTTTCTTT
CDR3aa: CAISELPGANTEAFF

d_gene: TRBD1
j_gene: TRBJ1-6
abundance: few
len: 15
v_gene: TRBV6-1
CDR3nt: TGTGCCAGCAGTGTCGGACAGGTCTATAATTCACCCCTCCACTTT
CDR3aa: CASSVGQVYNSPLHF

d_gene: NA
j_gene: TRBJ2-2
abundance: NA
len: 15
v_gene: TRBV10-3
CDR3nt: TGTGCCATCAGTGAGTCTGACAGGAACACCGGGGAGCTGTTTTTT
CDR3aa: CAISESDRNTGELFF

d_gene: TRBD2
j_gene: TRBJ2-5
abundance: many
len: 16
v_gene: TRBV24-1
CDR3nt: TGTGCCACCAGTGATTTGGCGGGAGGGTCCTGGGAGACCCAGTACTTC
CDR3aa: CATSDLAGGSWETQYF

d_gene: TRBD1
j_gene: TRBJ2-5
abundance: many
len: 16
v_gene: TRBV12-3/TRBV12-4
CDR3nt: TGTGCCAGCAGTTTCTTTCCGGGACAGCCCCAAGAGACCCAGTACTTC
CDR3aa: CASSFFPGQPQETQYF

d_gene: TRBD1
j_gene: TRBJ1-2
abundance: NA
len: 13
v_gene: TRBV5-1
CDR3nt: TGCGCCAGCAGCGCGGGACAGGGCTATGGCGACACCTTC
CDR3aa: CASSAGQGYGDTF

d_gene: TRBD1
j_gene: TRBJ1-4
abundance: NA
len: 14
v_gene: TRBV28
CDR3nt: TGTGCCAGCAGTTCAGATTACAGGGGAGAAAAACTGTTTTTT
CDR3aa: CASSSDYRGEKLFF

d_gene: NA
j_gene: TRBJ2-6
abundance: many
len: 12
v_gene: TRBV3-1
CDR3nt: TGTGCCAGCAAATCAGGGGCCAACGTCCTGACTTTC
CDR3aa: CASKSGANVLTF

d_gene: NA
j_gene: TRBJ2-7
abundance: NA
len: 16
v_gene: TRBV7-2
CDR3nt: TGTGCCAGCAGCTTATTCGCGACCCTCAGCTCCTACGAGCAGTACTTC
CDR3aa: CASSLFATLSSYEQYF

d_gene: NA
j_gene: TRBJ2-7
abundance: many
len: 13
v_gene: TRBV28
CDR3nt: TGTGCCAGCAGTCCGGTAGGACCGTACGAGCAGTACTTC
CDR3aa: CASSPVGPYEQYF

d_gene: TRBD2
j_gene: TRBJ2-5
abundance: few
len: 15
v_gene: TRBV5-1
CDR3nt: TGCGCCAGCAGCACAGTACTAGCGGGTGGGGAGACCCAGTACTTC
CDR3aa: CASSTVLAGGETQYF

d_gene: NA
j_gene: TRBJ2-5
abundance: many
len: 15
v_gene: TRBV20-1
CDR3nt: TGCAGTGCTAGAGTTTTAGAAACGGTCCAAGAGACCCAGTACTTC
CDR3aa: CSARVLETVQETQYF

d_gene: TRBD1
j_gene: TRBJ1-1
abundance: few
len: 12
v_gene: TRBV20-1
CDR3nt: TGCAGTGCTCACACAGGGGCCACTGAAGCTTTCTTT
CDR3aa: CSAHTGATEAFF

d_gene: TRBD2
j_gene: TRBJ2-3
abundance: few
len: 15
v_gene: TRBV10-2
CDR3nt: TGCGCCAGCAGTGAGGCGGGGGGGCCCACAGATACGCAGTATTTT
CDR3aa: CASSEAGGPTDTQYF

d_gene: NA
j_gene: TRBJ1-2
abundance: NA
len: 10
v_gene: TRBV20-1
CDR3nt: TGCAGTGCTAGAGGCTATGGCTACACCTTC
CDR3aa: CSARGYGYTF

d_gene: NA
j_gene: TRBJ2-2
abundance: many
len: 11
v_gene: TRBV29-1
CDR3nt: TGCAGCATACGAGAGTCCGGGGAGCTGTTTTTT
CDR3aa: CSIRESGELFF

d_gene: TRBD2
j_gene: TRBJ2-3
abundance: few
len: 13
v_gene: TRBV29-1
CDR3nt: TGCAGCGTTAAGCGGGAGAGCACAGATACGCAGTATTTT
CDR3aa: CSVKRESTDTQYF